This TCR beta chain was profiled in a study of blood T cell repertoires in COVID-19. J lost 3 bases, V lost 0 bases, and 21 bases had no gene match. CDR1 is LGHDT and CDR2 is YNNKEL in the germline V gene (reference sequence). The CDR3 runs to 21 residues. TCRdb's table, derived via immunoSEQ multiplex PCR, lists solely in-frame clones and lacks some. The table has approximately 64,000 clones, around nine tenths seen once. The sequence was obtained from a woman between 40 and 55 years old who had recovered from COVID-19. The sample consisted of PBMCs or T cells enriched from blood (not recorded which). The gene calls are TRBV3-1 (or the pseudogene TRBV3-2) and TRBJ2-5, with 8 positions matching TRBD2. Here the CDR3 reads CASSQDPASGTSRADEETQYF. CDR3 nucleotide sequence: TGTGCCAGCAGCCAAGATCCCGCCTCCGGGACTAGTCGTGCGGATGAAGAGACCCAGTACTTC.